This T cell receptor beta chain was recovered during a study of blood T cells in healthy people across ages. This clonotype was seen only a few times. The germline gives CDR1 SGHTA, CDR2 FQGNSA. Trimming removed 5 bases from V and 9 bases from J, with 11 bases in between. The CDR3 spans 12 residues. Through a sample-barcoded 5' primer and a J-beta primer mix, a second PCR was run for 7 to 11 cycles. TCRdb ran MiXCR on the 5' RACE reads and lists one entry per CDR3 protein. The top ten clones hold more than 8.5% of a sample with hundreds of thousands of distinct CDR3 sequences, more than 20% of them seen once. Separately, the same data were catalogued under a study of T cells of mothers and their children. That report adds: It was observed that no persistent microchimeric T cell clones could be detected.

This rearrangement joins TRBV7-2 to TRBJ2-1; D is unclear. Sequenced material: blood. This sequence was found in a boy younger than 18 in good health. In DNA form, the CDR3 reads TGTGCCAGCAGCATCGTGTCTGGTGAGCAGTTCTTC. This gives the protein CASSIVSGEQFF.